A selection of T cell receptor beta chains follows, all from one sample in a study of blood T cells in healthy people across ages. TCRdb itself ran the 5' RACE reads through MiXCR, one entry per CDR3 protein. Among around 1,900,000 distinct CDR3 sequences, roughly two fifths were seen once, and the ten largest hold 20% to 25%. Sequencing was performed on blood. The source of these receptors is a human donor in good health. CDR3s include the opening cysteine and the closing phenylalanine or tryptophan. A D gene is named only where the DNA matches it firmly. Some rows mark clone size as missing; the rest say once, few, many or name a class of expanded clone.

J: TRBJ1-1
size: NA
D: NA
V: TRBV6-5
CDR3: CASSYQTRGVETEAFF
DNA: TGTGCCAGCAGTTACCAAACGAGGGGAGTTGAGACTGAAGCTTTCTTT

J: TRBJ2-5
size: few
D: NA
V: TRBV5-6
CDR3: CASSLSGMEETQYF
DNA: TGTGCCAGCAGCTTGTCAGGGATGGAAGAGACCCAGTACTTC

J: TRBJ1-5
size: NA
D: TRBD1
V: TRBV25-1
CDR3: CASSSRGKPQHF
DNA: TGTGCCAGCAGTAGCAGGGGGAAGCCCCAGCATTTT

J: TRBJ2-1
size: NA
D: NA
V: TRBV7-2
CDR3: CASSLVNFSGSTEQFF
DNA: TGCGCCAGCAGCTTAGTTAACTTCTCTGGGTCCACTGAGCAGTTCTTC

J: TRBJ2-3
size: NA
D: TRBD2
V: TRBV4-2
CDR3: CASSQSPLAGAFTDTQYF
DNA: TGTGCCAGCAGCCAATCCCCTCTAGCGGGGGCCTTCACAGATACGCAGTATTTT

J: TRBJ1-5
size: NA
D: NA
V: TRBV4-1
CDR3: CASSQIPANQPQHF
DNA: TGCGCCAGCAGCCAAATACCCGCCAATCAGCCCCAGCATTTT

J: TRBJ1-2
size: few
D: TRBD1
V: TRBV20-1
CDR3: CSVRTGVNGYTF
DNA: TGCAGTGTGCGGACAGGCGTAAATGGCTACACCTTC

J: TRBJ2-3
size: few
D: TRBD1
V: TRBV10-3
CDR3: CAISGGDRSYPDTQYF
DNA: TGTGCCATCAGTGGGGGGGACAGGAGCTATCCAGATACGCAGTATTTT

J: TRBJ2-5
size: many
D: TRBD2
V: TRBV29-1
CDR3: CSVGRAETQYF
DNA: TGCAGTGTTGGGAGGGCAGAGACCCAGTACTTC

J: TRBJ2-5
size: NA
D: NA
V: TRBV4-1
CDR3: CASSPMITETQYF
DNA: TGCGCCAGCAGCCCTATGATTACGGAGACCCAGTACTTC

J: TRBJ1-5
size: NA
D: NA
V: TRBV6-1
CDR3: CASLPQRLNQPQHF
DNA: TGTGCCAGCCTCCCACAGAGACTTAATCAGCCCCAGCATTTT

J: TRBJ2-1
size: few
D: NA
V: TRBV30
CDR3: CAWRRGGGSYNEQFF
DNA: TGTGCCTGGAGGAGAGGGGGGGGGTCCTACAATGAGCAGTTCTTC

J: TRBJ2-2
size: NA
D: TRBD2
V: TRBV5-1
CDR3: CASSIAGLNTGELFF
DNA: TGCGCCAGCAGCATAGCGGGGTTGAACACCGGGGAGCTGTTTTTT

J: TRBJ1-2
size: NA
D: NA
V: TRBV6-1
CDR3: CASSDGGRGFGYTF
DNA: TGTGCCAGCAGTGACGGTGGTAGGGGGTTTGGCTACACCTTC

J: TRBJ2-7
size: few
D: TRBD1
V: TRBV25-1
CDR3: CASSESSDRGLIYEQYF
DNA: TGTGCCAGCAGTGAATCGTCGGACAGGGGGTTAATCTACGAGCAGTACTTC

J: TRBJ1-2
size: few
D: NA
V: TRBV7-2
CDR3: CASSPLWRGLSGYTF
DNA: TGTGCCAGCAGCCCCCTGTGGAGGGGATTAAGTGGCTACACCTTC

J: TRBJ2-1
size: few
D: TRBD2
V: TRBV12-3/TRBV12-4
CDR3: CASRTGGHNEQFF
DNA: TGTGCCAGCAGAACGGGGGGGCACAATGAGCAGTTCTTC

J: TRBJ2-5
size: many
D: TRBD2
V: TRBV7-2
CDR3: CASSRSGSGEETQYF
DNA: TGTGCCAGCAGCAGAAGCGGCAGCGGGGAGGAGACCCAGTACTTC

J: TRBJ2-7
size: NA
D: TRBD2
V: TRBV2
CDR3: CASRERDYEQYF
DNA: TGTGCCAGCAGGGAGCGGGACTACGAGCAGTACTTC

J: TRBJ2-7
size: NA
D: NA
V: TRBV20-1
CDR3: CSARDPRVVPYEQYF
DNA: TGCAGTGCTAGAGATCCCAGGGTAGTGCCCTACGAGCAGTACTTC

J: TRBJ2-5
size: NA
D: NA
V: TRBV12-3/TRBV12-4
CDR3: CASRNSLQETQYF
DNA: TGTGCCAGCAGAAACAGTCTCCAAGAGACCCAGTACTTC

J: TRBJ2-7
size: few
D: TRBD1
V: TRBV20-1
CDR3: CSARSDRDAYEQYF
DNA: TGCAGTGCTAGGAGTGACAGGGACGCCTACGAGCAGTACTTC

J: TRBJ2-3
size: NA
D: NA
V: TRBV7-2
CDR3: CVSSRRTGFQDTQYF
DNA: TGTGTCAGCAGCCGCAGAACAGGATTTCAAGATACGCAGTATTTT

J: TRBJ2-5
size: few
D: TRBD1
V: TRBV7-2
CDR3: CASSPDRGIGETQYF
DNA: TGTGCCAGCAGCCCGGACAGGGGCATTGGAGAGACCCAGTACTTC

J: TRBJ2-5
size: NA
D: TRBD1
V: TRBV6-2/TRBV6-3
CDR3: CASSLQGAKETQYF
DNA: TGTGCCAGCAGCTTACAGGGGGCGAAGGAGACCCAGTACTTC

J: TRBJ2-7
size: NA
D: TRBD1
V: TRBV2
CDR3: CASSDDRDEQYF
DNA: TGTGCCAGCAGCGACGACAGGGACGAGCAGTACTTC

J: TRBJ2-7
size: NA
D: NA
V: TRBV10-3
CDR3: CAISRTDRSSYEQYF
DNA: TGTGCCATCAGTCGGACTGACAGGAGCTCCTACGAGCAGTACTTC

J: TRBJ1-5
size: NA
D: NA
V: TRBV4-3
CDR3: CASSQSALAGPQHF
DNA: TGCGCCAGCAGCCAGAGTGCCCTAGCCGGGCCCCAGCATTTT

J: TRBJ2-5
size: NA
D: TRBD2
V: TRBV20-1
CDR3: CGALAGGQETQYF
DNA: TGCGGTGCACTAGCGGGGGGCCAAGAGACCCAGTACTTC

J: TRBJ2-5
size: NA
D: TRBD2
V: TRBV6-5
CDR3: CASSYSGASGERETQYF
DNA: TGTGCCAGCAGTTACTCGGGGGCTAGCGGGGAGCGAGAGACCCAGTACTTC

J: TRBJ2-7
size: NA
D: NA
V: TRBV20-1
CDR3: CSARDWIQPYEQYF
DNA: TGCAGTGCTAGAGATTGGATTCAGCCCTACGAGCAGTACTTC

J: TRBJ1-2
size: NA
D: NA
V: TRBV6-1
CDR3: CASSGASPAGKGGYTF
DNA: TGTGCCAGCAGTGGAGCCTCACCTGCAGGAAAAGGGGGCTACACCTTC

J: TRBJ2-1
size: few
D: NA
V: TRBV12-5
CDR3: CASGLLDNEQFF
DNA: TGTGCTAGTGGTTTGCTTGACAATGAGCAGTTCTTC

J: TRBJ2-3
size: few
D: NA
V: TRBV5-1
CDR3: CASSPHGTVEDTQYF
DNA: TGCGCCAGCAGCCCGCACGGGACTGTCGAAGATACGCAGTATTTT

J: TRBJ2-7
size: few
D: NA
V: TRBV20-1
CDR3: CSVPDLNSYEQYF
DNA: TGCAGTGTCCCAGACTTAAACTCCTACGAGCAGTACTTC

J: TRBJ1-6
size: NA
D: TRBD1
V: TRBV7-2
CDR3: CASSARTGLNSPLHF
DNA: TGTGCCAGCAGCGCGAGGACAGGTCTGAATTCACCCCTCCACTTT

J: TRBJ1-1
size: NA
D: NA
V: TRBV13
CDR3: CASSLLASTTEAFF
DNA: TGTGCCAGCAGCTTACTGGCCAGTACCACTGAAGCTTTCTTT

J: TRBJ2-7
size: NA
D: NA
V: TRBV7-2
CDR3: CASSPGFGSLGYEQYF
DNA: TGTGCCAGCAGCCCGGGTTTCGGGTCTCTCGGCTACGAGCAGTACTTC

J: TRBJ2-5
size: few
D: NA
V: TRBV12-3/TRBV12-4
CDR3: CASSFQGIGEETQYF
DNA: TGTGCCAGCAGTTTCCAGGGTATTGGGGAAGAGACCCAGTACTTC

J: TRBJ2-7
size: few
D: NA
V: TRBV6-5
CDR3: CASSFTTPSSYEQYF
DNA: TGTGCCAGCAGTTTCACTACCCCGAGCTCCTACGAGCAGTACTTC

J: TRBJ2-7
size: NA
D: NA
V: TRBV7-2
CDR3: CASSTRRIPREQYF
DNA: TGTGCCAGCAGCACCCGACGGATACCTCGCGAGCAGTACTTC

J: TRBJ2-1
size: NA
D: NA
V: TRBV3-1
CDR3: CASSQSQGEQFF
DNA: TGTGCCAGCAGCCAGTCCCAGGGCGAGCAGTTCTTC

J: TRBJ1-2
size: few
D: NA
V: TRBV20-1
CDR3: CSARPPGRLNYGYTF
DNA: TGCAGTGCTAGGCCCCCCGGCCGTCTAAACTATGGCTACACCTTC

J: TRBJ1-4
size: many
D: TRBD1
V: TRBV29-1
CDR3: CSATGQGGKLFF
DNA: TGCAGCGCCACCGGACAGGGAGGGAAACTGTTTTTT

J: TRBJ2-3
size: few
D: NA
V: TRBV7-6
CDR3: CASSLSGGLSDTQYF
DNA: TGTGCCAGCAGCCTTTCCGGGGGGCTCTCGGATACGCAGTATTTT

J: TRBJ1-1
size: NA
D: NA
V: TRBV4-1
CDR3: CASSQDITGTTEAFF
DNA: TGCGCCAGCAGCCAAGATATCACAGGAACCACAGAAGCTTTCTTT

J: TRBJ1-2
size: NA
D: NA
V: TRBV30
CDR3: CAWSVTRRVGYTF
DNA: TGTGCCTGGAGTGTAACCCGTAGGGTCGGCTACACCTTC

J: TRBJ1-2
size: few
D: NA
V: TRBV20-1
CDR3: CSAPSKSASYYGYTF
DNA: TGCAGTGCGCCTTCAAAAAGCGCGAGCTACTATGGCTACACCTTC

J: TRBJ2-2
size: NA
D: TRBD2
V: TRBV6-1
CDR3: CASSEVVAGVGELFF
DNA: TGTGCCAGCAGTGAAGTAGTAGCGGGGGTCGGGGAGCTGTTTTTT

J: TRBJ1-1
size: NA
D: NA
V: TRBV12-3/TRBV12-4
CDR3: CASSGARSTEAFF
DNA: TGTGCCAGCAGTGGAGCCCGGAGCACTGAAGCTTTCTTT

J: TRBJ2-2
size: NA
D: NA
V: TRBV9
CDR3: CASSGSGEWSTGELFF
DNA: TGTGCCAGCAGCGGGTCAGGGGAGTGGTCCACCGGGGAGCTGTTTTTT

J: TRBJ1-1
size: NA
D: NA
V: TRBV10-3
CDR3: CAISESLRREAFF
DNA: TGTGCCATCAGTGAGTCGCTGCGACGGGAAGCTTTCTTT

J: TRBJ2-7
size: NA
D: TRBD1
V: TRBV27
CDR3: CATNRGPGQGAYEQYF
DNA: TGTGCCACCAACCGAGGGCCGGGACAGGGGGCCTACGAGCAGTACTTC

J: TRBJ2-5
size: NA
D: NA
V: TRBV20-1
CDR3: CSAPPGRETQYF
DNA: TGCAGTGCCCCCCCAGGGCGGGAGACCCAGTACTTC

J: TRBJ2-3
size: NA
D: TRBD2
V: TRBV5-1
CDR3: CASSLGTSGGSDTQYF
DNA: TGCGCCAGCAGCTTGGGGACTAGCGGGGGGTCGGATACGCAGTATTTT

J: TRBJ1-2
size: NA
D: NA
V: TRBV7-2
CDR3: CASSYRTGTDGYTF
DNA: TGTGCCAGCAGTTATCGGACGGGGACGGATGGCTACACCTTC